One sample yielded the 17 T cell receptor beta chains listed below, sequenced in a study of blood T cell repertoires in COVID-19. The data were produced by immunoSEQ multiplex PCR, yet TCRdb's version contains in-frame clones alone and is incomplete. The data hold 200,000 to 250,000 clones, with roughly 89% observed a single time. The material sequenced was peripheral blood. The source is a man between 60 and 75 years old who had recovered from COVID-19.

V usage is TRBV19 and J usage is TRBJ1-2; D is unresolved. The V and J ends lost 3 bases and 6 bases respectively, with 20 bases between them. Germline loops: CDR1 LNHDA, CDR2 SQIVND (reference sequence). The CDR3 length is 16 residues. The CDR3 DNA reads as TGTGCCAGTAGTATTAAGGTGGGCAGCCTAAAGGATGGCTACACCTTC. This encodes CASSIKVGSLKDGYTF.

The chain has TRBV24-1 and TRBJ2-1; 8 bases are a match to TRBD1. CDR3 size: 15 residues. Germline V lookup: CDR1 KGHDR, CDR2 SFDVKD. V shed 3 bases, J shed 10 bases, and the junction held 10 bases outside the gene matches. CDR3 sequence reads: CATSDAGTGALEQFF. DNA of the CDR3: TGTGCCACCAGTGATGCCGGGACAGGCGCCTTGGAGCAGTTCTTC.

This clone was recorded only once. The chain employs TRBV28 and TRBJ2-7; possible D gene TRBD2, 6 bases. The V gene lost 6 bases and the J gene lost 2 bases, with 17 bases spanning the gap. The CDR3 is 15 amino acids. CDR1 MDHEN and CDR2 SYDVKM come from the germline V gene. The CDR3 nucleotides are TGTGCCAGCAGGGGGACGGACGGACTAACCTACGAGCAGTACTTC. It specifies CASRGTDGLTYEQYF.

This chain's CDR3 is CASSYRAGNQPQHF. In DNA form, the CDR3 reads TGTGCCAGCAGTTACCGGGCAGGGAATCAGCCCCAGCATTTT. The chain is built from TRBV6-5 and TRBJ1-5; perhaps TRBD1 as D (5 bases). V dropped 2 bases and J dropped 4 bases, with 9 bases sitting between them. Per germline, CDR1 MNHEY and CDR2 SVGAGI. CDR3 length: 14 amino acids.

This clone was picked up a small number of times. The rearrangement uses TRBV2 and TRBJ1-6, with 8 positions matching TRBD1. Germline V CDR1 and CDR2: SNHLY, FYNNEI. V lost 6 bases, J lost 0 bases, and 16 bases stayed unmatched. CDR3 length: 20 amino acids. The CDR3 sequence: CASSVRWQGASSSYNSPLHF. DNA for the CDR3: TGTGCCAGCAGCGTGAGGTGGCAGGGGGCCTCGAGCTCCTATAATTCACCCCTCCACTTT.

The chain joins TRBV5-1 to TRBJ2-3; TRBD2 agrees at 8 bases. The CDR3 is 18 residues long. The V segment lost 4 bases and the J segment 5 bases; nucleotides outside the gene matches: 18. Germline V CDR1 and CDR2: SGHRS, YFSETQ. The CDR3 nucleotides are TGCGCCAGCAGCCCAAGGGGGATGGACGGGAGGGGAGAAGATACGCAGTATTTT. Protein sequence: CASSPRGMDGRGEDTQYF.

The gene calls are TRBV7-2 and TRBJ2-1; 7 positions match TRBD1. Germline V gene data show CDR1 as SGHTA and CDR2 as FQGNSA. The CDR3 has 13 amino acids. With V trimmed by 1 base and J by 9 bases, 3 bases remained unmatched. CDR3 in DNA: TGTGCCAGCAGCTTAGGACAGGGTGGTGAGCAGTTCTTC. Amino acid sequence: CASSLGQGGEQFF.

The gene calls are TRBV21-1 and TRBJ1-1; the DNA was not used to check the table's D call, TRBD1. TRBV21-1 is flagged as a pseudogene. The CDR3 spans 13 residues. The chain's CDR3 is CASSVQGNTEAFF. The CDR3 DNA is TGTGCCAGCAGCGTACAGGGGAACACTGAAGCTTTCTTT.

The rearrangement uses TRBV5-1 and TRBJ1-1; 7 bases map to TRBD1. The V segment lost 4 bases and the J segment 5 bases; nucleotides outside the gene matches: 8. Germline V gene sequence: CDR1 SGHRS, CDR2 YFSETQ. The CDR3 covers 14 residues. CDR3 DNA sequence: TGCGCCAGCAGCGAAAATACAGGGGCAACTGAAGCTTTCTTT. Translated, it gives CASSENTGATEAFF.

V gene TRBV5-1 combines with J gene TRBJ1-4; D unresolved. CDR3 length equals 15 residues. V was trimmed by 5 bases and J by 4 bases, leaving 15 bases between them. CDR1 SGHRS and CDR2 YFSETQ come from the germline V gene. The CDR3 sequence: CASRLTAAGNEKLFF. Written as DNA, the CDR3 is TGCGCCAGCAGGTTGACGGCGGCGGGTAATGAAAAACTGTTTTTT. Using reference TRBV5-1 and TRBJ1-4 for the parts outside the CDR3, the full variable domain is KAGVTQTPRYLIKTRGQQVTLSCSPISGHRSVSWYQQTPGQGLQFLFEYFSETQRNKGNFPGRFSGRQFSNSRSEMNVSTLELGDSALYLCASRLTAAGNEKLFFGSGTQLSVL.

This rearrangement joins TRBV5-1 to TRBJ1-6, with 7 bases fitting TRBD1. The CDR3 covers 15 residues. With V trimmed by 2 bases and J by 12 bases, 11 bases remained unmatched. CDR1 and CDR2 (germline): SGHRS, YFSETQ. This CDR3 reads CASSFQTGAVGPLHF. The CDR3 bases are TGCGCCAGCAGCTTCCAAACAGGGGCGGTGGGACCCCTCCACTTT.

CDR3 sequence (DNA): TGTGCCAGTAGTCCGGGACAGGGGCTTTTCGGGCCTTTCTTT. The encoded protein is CASSPGQGLFGPFF. The chain uses TRBV19 and TRBJ1-1; 10 nucleotides align to TRBD1. The CDR3 has 14 residues. The germline V gene has CDR1 LNHDA and CDR2 SQIVND (reference sequence). The trim removed 5 bases at V and 12 bases at J, leaving 12 bases unmatched.

In its sample, this clone was seen once. This chain joins TRBV6-5 and TRBJ1-2; 10 bases fit TRBD1. Germline CDR1 MNHEY, CDR2 SVGAGI. The trim removed 6 bases at V and 5 bases at J, leaving 6 bases unmatched. The CDR3 has 14 residues. The CDR3 DNA reads as TGTGCCAGCAGATTGGACAGGGGGATATATGGCTACACCTTC. Protein sequence: CASRLDRGIYGYTF.

The chain links TRBV3-1 (or the pseudogene TRBV3-2) to TRBJ1-2; 10 nucleotides line up with TRBD1. J was trimmed by 4 bases and V by 5 bases; bases with no gene match: 10. CDR1 LGHDT and CDR2 YNNKEL come from the germline V gene (reference sequence). The length of the CDR3 is 16 residues. The CDR3, as DNA: TGTGCCAGCAGCTGGGCCGGGACAGGGGCAATCTATGGCTACACCTTC. Protein: CASSWAGTGAIYGYTF.

The V and J genes are TRBV2 and TRBJ2-7; 11 nucleotides align to TRBD2. The CDR3 spans 16 residues. Germline CDR1 and CDR2: SNHLY and FYNNEI. With 1 base clipped from V and 0 bases from J, the junction kept 2 bases outside the gene matches. Here the CDR3 reads CASSEGLAGTSYEQYF. CDR3 DNA sequence: TGTGCCAGCAGTGAAGGACTAGCGGGGACCTCCTACGAGCAGTACTTC.

The gene calls are TRBV15 and TRBJ1-6; 8 bases map to TRBD1. The length of the CDR3 is 15 residues. V lost 3 bases, J lost 9 bases, and 7 bases stayed unmatched. The germline gives CDR1 LNHNV, CDR2 YYDKDF (reference sequence). DNA for the CDR3: TGTGCCACCAGCAGTCGGACAGGGTTGGGTTCACCCCTCCACTTT. Its translation is CATSSRTGLGSPLHF. Full variable domain (rest looked up from reference TRBV15 and TRBJ1-6): DAMVIQNPRYQVTQFGKPVTLSCSQTLNHNVMYWYQQKSSQAPKLLFHYYDKDFNNEADTPDNFQSRRPNTSFCFLDIRSPGLGDTAMYLCATSSRTGLGSPLHFGNGTRLTVT.

The V gene is TRBV27, the J gene TRBJ1-6, with D possibly being TRBD1 (6 bases). V was clipped by 5 bases and J by 10 bases, with 18 bases between them. CDR1 is MNHEY and CDR2 is SMNVEV in the germline V gene (reference sequence). This CDR3 spans 15 amino acids. The CDR3 region has the DNA TGTGCCAGCAGTCCCAGACAGGATTTGCTCTCACCCCTCCACTTT. Its protein product is CASSPRQDLLSPLHF.